This is a list of T cell receptor beta chains from one sample in a study of follicular helper T cells after annual influenza vaccination. Assay used: immunoSEQ multiplex PCR; TCRdb lists only in-frame clones, some missing. Of 2,000 to 2,500 clones listed, 83% are singletons. The material was CXCR5+ CD38- circulating T follicular helper cells from blood, obtained on the day of influenza vaccination. The receptors originated from an adult who received the influenza vaccine. The CDR3 runs from the conserved cysteine through the conserved F or W. A D gene is named only where the DNA matches it firmly. Some rows mark clone size as missing; the rest say once, few, many or name a class of expanded clone.

V: TRBV7-6
size: once
D: .
J: TRBJ2-1
length: 13
DNA: TGTGCCAGCAGCTTAGGACAGAGCGATGAGCAGTTCTTC
CDR3: CASSLGQSDEQFF

V: TRBV29-1
size: .
D: .
J: TRBJ1-1
length: 14
DNA: TGCAGCGTTCGTCCAGGCCAAATGACAGGAGAAGCTTTCTTT
CDR3: CSVRPGQMTGEAFF

V: TRBV18
size: .
D: TRBD2
J: TRBJ2-3
length: 17
DNA: TGTGCCAGCTCACCGATACAGTCTGGAGCGGGAGGGAATACGCAGTATTTT
CDR3: CASSPIQSGAGGNTQYF

V: TRBV5-6
size: .
D: .
J: TRBJ1-3
length: 14
DNA: TGTGCCAGCAGCTTGCGATCCTCTGGAAACACCATATATTTT
CDR3: CASSLRSSGNTIYF

V: TRBV25-1
size: once
D: TRBD1
J: TRBJ1-1
length: 13
DNA: TGTGCCAGCAGTGTACAGGGGACCACTGAAGCTTTCTTT
CDR3: CASSVQGTTEAFF

V: TRBV6-1
size: .
D: TRBD1
J: TRBJ1-5
length: 14
DNA: TGTGCCAGCACTTTTACAGGGGGCAATCAGCCCCAGCATTTT
CDR3: CASTFTGGNQPQHF

V: TRBV11-2
size: .
D: .
J: TRBJ1-1
length: 16
DNA: TGTGCCAGCAGCTTAGAGCAGGGTTTGGGGAACACTGAAGCTTTCTTT
CDR3: CASSLEQGLGNTEAFF

V: TRBV18
size: .
D: TRBD2
J: TRBJ2-3
length: 14
DNA: TGTGCCAGCGCCAATAGCGGGGCCACAGATACGCAGTATTTT
CDR3: CASANSGATDTQYF

V: TRBV5-1
size: .
D: TRBD1
J: TRBJ2-1
length: 14
DNA: TGCGCCAGCAGCTTGACAGGGGGTAAGAATGAGCAGTTCTTC
CDR3: CASSLTGGKNEQFF

V: TRBV10-3
size: .
D: .
J: TRBJ1-2
length: 15
DNA: TGTGCCATCAGTGACCCGGGACGGAGCACCTATGGCTACACCTTC
CDR3: CAISDPGRSTYGYTF

V: TRBV19
size: .
D: TRBD1
J: TRBJ1-1
length: 14
DNA: TGTGCCAGTAGCCGGACAGGAGGGAACACTGAAGCTTTCTTT
CDR3: CASSRTGGNTEAFF

V: TRBV6-5
size: .
D: TRBD1
J: TRBJ2-5
length: 14
DNA: TGTGCCAGCAGGAAAAACAGGGGCCAAGAGACCCAGTACTTC
CDR3: CASRKNRGQETQYF

V: TRBV5-8
size: .
D: .
J: TRBJ1-5
length: 13
DNA: TGTGCCAGCAGCTTGGGACAGGCCAGGCCCCAGCATTTT
CDR3: CASSLGQARPQHF

V: TRBV30
size: .
D: TRBD1
J: TRBJ2-7
length: 13
DNA: TGTGCCTGGAGTGTGAGACAGGGGCGCGAGCAGTACTTC
CDR3: CAWSVRQGREQYF

V: TRBV28
size: .
D: TRBD1
J: TRBJ1-1
length: 16
DNA: TGTGCCAGCAGTACCCAAGCAGGGGGCGAGGACACTGAAGCTTTCTTT
CDR3: CASSTQAGGEDTEAFF

V: TRBV2
size: .
D: .
J: TRBJ1-1
length: 15
DNA: TGTGCCAGCGGGGTACCGGGACAAATGAACACTGAAGCTTTCTTT
CDR3: CASGVPGQMNTEAFF

V: TRBV18
size: .
D: .
J: TRBJ2-1
length: 13
DNA: TGTGCCAGCTCTACCCGGGCTATCAATGAGCAGTTCTTC
CDR3: CASSTRAINEQFF

V: TRBV11-2
size: .
D: .
J: TRBJ2-1
length: 12
DNA: TGTGCCAGCAGCTTAGACTGGGACGGGCAGTTCTTC
CDR3: CASSLDWDGQFF

V: TRBV2
size: once
D: .
J: TRBJ1-4
length: 14
DNA: TGTGCCAGCAGTGTCATGAGAGGAAGTGAAAAACTGTTTTTT
CDR3: CASSVMRGSEKLFF

V: TRBV6-4
size: .
D: .
J: TRBJ1-2
length: 12
DNA: TGTGCCAGCAGTGAATTGGGCCGTGGCTACACCTTC
CDR3: CASSELGRGYTF

V: TRBV18
size: .
D: TRBD1
J: TRBJ2-1
length: 13
DNA: TGTGCCAGCTCACGGGACAGTTACAATGAGCAGTTCTTC
CDR3: CASSRDSYNEQFF

V: TRBV6-5
size: .
D: TRBD1
J: TRBJ1-6
length: 16
DNA: TGTGCCAGCAGTTTCGGGACAGGGAGGTATAATTCACCCCTCCACTTT
CDR3: CASSFGTGRYNSPLHF

V: TRBV5-1
size: .
D: TRBD1
J: TRBJ1-5
length: 15
DNA: TGCGCCAGCAGCTTACAGGGGATGTGGAATCAGCCCCAGCATTTT
CDR3: CASSLQGMWNQPQHF

V: TRBV9
size: .
D: .
J: TRBJ1-2
length: 15
DNA: TGTGCCAGCAGCGTAGATTCCGGATCGAGGGTTGGCTACACCTTC
CDR3: CASSVDSGSRVGYTF

V: TRBV5-4
size: .
D: .
J: TRBJ2-3
length: 14
DNA: TGTGCCAGCAGCCAGAACGGGGTCGCAGATACGCAGTATTTT
CDR3: CASSQNGVADTQYF

V: TRBV18
size: .
D: .
J: TRBJ1-1
length: 13
DNA: TGTGCCAGCTCACTAGGGGGTCTCACTGAAGCTTTCTTT
CDR3: CASSLGGLTEAFF

V: TRBV12-5
size: .
D: TRBD1
J: TRBJ2-4
length: 13
DNA: TGTGCTAGTCACGCCAACCGAGGGGGCCCTCAGTACTTC
CDR3: CASHANRGGPQYF

V: TRBV9
size: .
D: TRBD1
J: TRBJ2-5
length: 14
DNA: TGTGCCAGCAGCGTAGATACAGGGGGAGAGACCCAGTACTTC
CDR3: CASSVDTGGETQYF

V: TRBV14
size: .
D: TRBD1
J: TRBJ1-1
length: 17
DNA: TGTGCCAGCAGCCAACACCTTGGGACAGGGGTTCACACTGAAGCTTTCTTT
CDR3: CASSQHLGTGVHTEAFF

V: TRBV14
size: .
D: .
J: TRBJ2-7
length: 13
DNA: TGTGCCAGCAGCCGGGGGTCGTTCTACGAGCAGTACTTC
CDR3: CASSRGSFYEQYF

V: TRBV2
size: .
D: .
J: TRBJ2-4
length: 15
DNA: TGTGCCAGCAGTGAACAGGGTTTAGCCAAAAACATTCAGTACTTC
CDR3: CASSEQGLAKNIQYF

V: TRBV5-1
size: .
D: .
J: TRBJ1-2
length: 14
DNA: TGCGCCAGCAGCCCTGGGGACCTCTCCTATGGCTACACCTTC
CDR3: CASSPGDLSYGYTF

V: TRBV25-1
size: few
D: .
J: TRBJ1-6
length: 13
DNA: TGTGCCAGCAGCAGAGAAAATAATTCACCCCTCCACTTT
CDR3: CASSRENNSPLHF

V: TRBV7-6
size: .
D: TRBD2
J: TRBJ2-3
length: 14
DNA: TGTGCCAGCAGCGTTGGCGGGAGAGGAGATACGCAGTATTTT
CDR3: CASSVGGRGDTQYF

V: TRBV7-3
size: .
D: TRBD2
J: TRBJ2-3
length: 15
DNA: TGTGCCAGCAGCTCCTCCGGGACTACGACAGATACGCAGTATTTT
CDR3: CASSSSGTTTDTQYF

V: TRBV5-1
size: few
D: TRBD1
J: TRBJ2-7
length: 14
DNA: TGCGCCAGCAGCCCCGGGACAGGGTGGTACGAGCAGTACTTC
CDR3: CASSPGTGWYEQYF

V: TRBV5-4
size: .
D: .
J: TRBJ1-2
length: 13
DNA: TGTGCCAGCAGCTTGGAAATGACGGATGGCTACACCTTC
CDR3: CASSLEMTDGYTF

V: TRBV14
size: .
D: .
J: TRBJ2-7
length: 15
DNA: TGTGCCAGCAGCCAAGCCTTAGGATCTTCCTACGAGCAGTACTTC
CDR3: CASSQALGSSYEQYF

V: TRBV27
size: .
D: TRBD1
J: TRBJ1-6
length: 18
DNA: TGTGCCAGCAGTTTAGGGGCAGGGGGACATATCTATAATTCACCCCTCCACTTT
CDR3: CASSLGAGGHIYNSPLHF

V: TRBV5-4
size: .
D: .
J: TRBJ1-6
length: 13
DNA: TGTGCCAGCAGCTTGCCCGGGGATTCACCCCTCCACTTT
CDR3: CASSLPGDSPLHF

V: TRBV6-1
size: .
D: TRBD1
J: TRBJ2-4
length: 19
DNA: TGTGCCAGCAGTGAAGCGGGACAGGGGGCCTTCTTAGCCAAAAACATTCAGTACTTC
CDR3: CASSEAGQGAFLAKNIQYF

V: TRBV9
size: .
D: TRBD1
J: TRBJ2-1
length: 15
DNA: TGTGCCAGCAGCTTACAGGGGAAGGCCTACAATGAGCAGTTCTTC
CDR3: CASSLQGKAYNEQFF

V: TRBV19
size: .
D: TRBD1
J: TRBJ1-1
length: 13
DNA: TGTGCCAGTAGTGTGGGACAGAAAATCGAAGCTTTCTTT
CDR3: CASSVGQKIEAFF

V: TRBV7-9
size: .
D: TRBD2
J: TRBJ2-1
length: 16
DNA: TGTGCCAGCAGCCTTATGAGCGGGAGAAGGAACAATGAGCAGTTCTTC
CDR3: CASSLMSGRRNNEQFF

V: TRBV7-9
size: once
D: TRBD1
J: TRBJ2-2
length: 14
DNA: TGTGCCAGCAACTATGACAGGGTCATCGGGGAGCTGTTTTTT
CDR3: CASNYDRVIGELFF

V: TRBV6-4
size: .
D: .
J: TRBJ1-1
length: 16
DNA: TGTGCCAGCAGTCTCCAGCCGTTTCAGGGTATGGCTGAAGCTTTCTTT
CDR3: CASSLQPFQGMAEAFF

V: TRBV29-1
size: .
D: TRBD2
J: TRBJ2-1
length: 15
DNA: TGCAGCGCTTCCGGACTAGCGGGGATGGGGGGTGAGCAGTTCTTC
CDR3: CSASGLAGMGGEQFF

V: TRBV18
size: .
D: .
J: TRBJ1-5
length: 13
DNA: TGTGCCAGCCGTGGTTCTAGCAATCAGCCCCAGCATTTT
CDR3: CASRGSSNQPQHF

V: TRBV5-6
size: once
D: .
J: TRBJ1-5
length: 13
DNA: TGTGCCAGCAGCTTGGGGTCTGATCAGCCCCAGCATTTT
CDR3: CASSLGSDQPQHF

V: TRBV5-5
size: .
D: TRBD1
J: TRBJ2-2
length: 18
DNA: TGTGCCAGCAGCTTGGTACCAAGAGGACAGGGTAACACCGGGGAGCTGTTTTTT
CDR3: CASSLVPRGQGNTGELFF

V: TRBV14
size: .
D: TRBD1
J: TRBJ2-3
length: 17
DNA: TGTGCCAGCAGCCTCCCCCTGGGGACAGGGTACGGGGATACGCAGTATTTT
CDR3: CASSLPLGTGYGDTQYF

V: TRBV9
size: .
D: .
J: TRBJ1-6
length: 14
DNA: TGTGCCAGCAGCGTATCACCCCAGGGACCACCCCTCCACTTT
CDR3: CASSVSPQGPPLHF

V: TRBV19
size: .
D: .
J: TRBJ2-5
length: 12
DNA: TGTGCCACCCGTGGGGACCTAGAGACCCAGTACTTC
CDR3: CATRGDLETQYF

V: TRBV27
size: .
D: TRBD2
J: TRBJ2-2
length: 17
DNA: TGTGCCAGCAGTTTATCGGGACTAGCGTTAAACACCGGGGAGCTGTTTTTT
CDR3: CASSLSGLALNTGELFF

V: TRBV18
size: .
D: TRBD2
J: TRBJ2-5
length: 15
DNA: TGTGCCAGCTCACCTAGCGGGAGTTTTGTGGAGACCCAGTACTTC
CDR3: CASSPSGSFVETQYF

V: TRBV5-6
size: .
D: .
J: TRBJ1-6
length: 15
DNA: TGTGCCAGCAGCTTGGACTTACTGAGTAATTCACCCCTCCACTTT
CDR3: CASSLDLLSNSPLHF

V: TRBV9
size: .
D: .
J: TRBJ1-4
length: 16
DNA: TGTGCCAGCAGCGTAGGGGCCCATCTACTGAATGAAAAACTGTTTTTT
CDR3: CASSVGAHLLNEKLFF

V: TRBV7-2
size: .
D: .
J: TRBJ1-1
length: 14
DNA: TGTGCCAGCAGCTTAGCTTCGCAGGGGAGAGGGGCTTTCTTT
CDR3: CASSLASQGRGAFF

V: TRBV30
size: .
D: TRBD2
J: TRBJ2-1
length: 17
DNA: TGTGCCTGGAGTGTAAAGTTGACGGGACTAGCGGGGGATGAGCAGTTCTTC
CDR3: CAWSVKLTGLAGDEQFF